Following are 6 T cell receptor beta chains from one sample sequenced in a study of human CD8 memory T cell subsets. Investigators built TCR beta libraries using UMI-labeled 5' RACE. TCRdb re-called the 5' RACE reads and catalogs CDR3 proteins one per entry, DNA excluded. The repertoire table contains 10,000 to 15,000 distinct CDR3 sequences. Sequenced material: CD8+ T cells from PBMCs. Receptor source: a human donor in good health.

This rearrangement joins TRBV20-1 to TRBJ1-1; TCRdb's assignment of TRBD1 cannot be checked, as there is no DNA. Germline V gene lookup returns CDR1 DFQATT and CDR2 SNEGSKA (reference sequence). The CDR3 length is 14 residues. CDR3 sequence reads: CSARDQGAETEAFF.

This chain uses TRBV4-2 with TRBJ2-7. There are 15 residues in the CDR3. CDR1 is LGHNA and CDR2 is YNFKEQ in the germline V gene. The CDR3 here is CASSQVVGQAQEQYF.

V gene TRBV28 combines with J gene TRBJ2-1; as DNA is missing, the TRBD2 call by TCRdb cannot be tested. The CDR3 runs 17 residues. Germline V CDR1 and CDR2: MDHEN, SYDVKM. The CDR3 loop is CASSSPFVGSSYNEQFF.

The chain is built from TRBV7-9 and TRBJ1-1; the D call from TCRdb, TRBD1, cannot be confirmed without DNA. This CDR3 is 15 amino acids long. Per germline, CDR1 SEHNR and CDR2 FQNEAQ (reference sequence). CDR3 residues: CASSSHLGVHTEAFF.

This chain links TRBV9 with TRBJ2-3; TCRdb returns TRBD1, unconfirmable since there is no DNA. The CDR3 consists of 14 residues. CDR1 is SGDLS and CDR2 is YYNGEE in the germline V gene. CDR3 residues: CASSVLGDTDTQYF. Variable domain in full (rest from reference TRBV9 and TRBJ2-3): DSGVTQTPKHLITATGQRVTLRCSPRSGDLSVYWYQQSLDQGLQFLIQYYNGEERAKGNILERFSAQQFPDLHSELNLSSLELGDSALYFCASSVLGDTDTQYFGPGTRLTVL.

The rearrangement uses TRBV2 and TRBJ1-2; TCRdb's D call, TRBD1, is unchecked because there is no DNA. Germline V gene lookup returns CDR1 SNHLY and CDR2 FYNNEI. The CDR3 has 17 residues. The CDR3 reads CASSEAGQGWNNYGYTF.